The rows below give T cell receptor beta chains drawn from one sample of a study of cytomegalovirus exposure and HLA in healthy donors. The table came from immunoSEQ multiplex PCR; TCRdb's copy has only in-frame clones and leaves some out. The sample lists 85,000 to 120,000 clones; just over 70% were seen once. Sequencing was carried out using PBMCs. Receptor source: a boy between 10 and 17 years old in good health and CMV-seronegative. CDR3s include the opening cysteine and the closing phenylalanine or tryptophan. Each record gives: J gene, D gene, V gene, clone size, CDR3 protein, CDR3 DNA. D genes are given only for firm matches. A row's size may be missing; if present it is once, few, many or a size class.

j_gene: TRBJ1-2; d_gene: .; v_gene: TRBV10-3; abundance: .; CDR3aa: CAISAVWGYTF; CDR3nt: TGTGCCATCAGTGCGGTGTGGGGCTACACCTTC
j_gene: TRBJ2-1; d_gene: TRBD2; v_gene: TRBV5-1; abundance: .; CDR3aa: CASSVASGRVSIEQFF; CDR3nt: TGCGCCAGCAGCGTGGCTAGCGGGAGGGTATCCATTGAGCAGTTCTTC
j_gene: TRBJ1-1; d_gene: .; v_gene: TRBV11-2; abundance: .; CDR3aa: CASSLQAAGSTEAFF; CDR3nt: TGTGCCAGCAGCCTCCAGGCAGCAGGGTCCACTGAAGCTTTCTTT
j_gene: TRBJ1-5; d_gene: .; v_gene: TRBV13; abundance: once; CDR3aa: CASSPSRGRHSNQPQHF; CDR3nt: TGTGCCAGCAGCCCCAGTAGGGGCAGACATAGCAATCAGCCCCAGCATTTT
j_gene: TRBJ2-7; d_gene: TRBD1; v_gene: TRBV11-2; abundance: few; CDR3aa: CASSSRDRKNYEQYF; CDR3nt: TGTGCCAGCAGCTCCCGGGACAGGAAAAATTACGAGCAGTACTTC
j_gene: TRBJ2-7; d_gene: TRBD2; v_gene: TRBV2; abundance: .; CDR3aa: CASSIGLAGGGYEQYF; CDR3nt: TGTGCCAGCAGTATCGGACTAGCGGGGGGCGGCTACGAGCAGTACTTC
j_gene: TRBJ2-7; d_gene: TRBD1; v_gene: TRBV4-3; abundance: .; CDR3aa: CASSPGQTYEQYF; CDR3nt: TGCGCCAGCAGCCCGGGACAGACCTACGAGCAGTACTTC
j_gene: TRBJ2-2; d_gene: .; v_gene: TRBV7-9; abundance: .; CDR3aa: CASSLEELPNTGELFF; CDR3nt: TGTGCCAGCAGCTTAGAGGAGCTACCGAACACCGGGGAGCTGTTTTTT
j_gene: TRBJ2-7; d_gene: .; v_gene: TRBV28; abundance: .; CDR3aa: CASSFRSPTRGFEQYF; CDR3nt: TGTGCCAGCAGCTTCAGAAGCCCGACACGGGGTTTCGAGCAGTACTTC
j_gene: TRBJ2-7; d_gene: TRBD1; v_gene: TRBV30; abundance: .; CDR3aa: CAWGQDYEQYF; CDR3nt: TGTGCCTGGGGACAGGATTACGAGCAGTACTTC
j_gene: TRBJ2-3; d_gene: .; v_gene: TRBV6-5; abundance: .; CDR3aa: CASSSPSQALDTQYF; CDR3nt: TGTGCCAGCAGTTCCCCATCACAGGCCCTAGATACGCAGTATTTT
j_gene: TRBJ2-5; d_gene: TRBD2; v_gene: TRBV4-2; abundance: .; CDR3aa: CASSQGVAGGAETQYF; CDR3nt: TGTGCCAGCAGCCAAGGGGTAGCGGGAGGGGCGGAGACCCAGTACTTC
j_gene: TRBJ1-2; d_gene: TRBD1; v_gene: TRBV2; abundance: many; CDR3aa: CASRRDRGDYGYTF; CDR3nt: TGTGCCAGCAGGAGGGACAGGGGGGACTATGGCTACACCTTC
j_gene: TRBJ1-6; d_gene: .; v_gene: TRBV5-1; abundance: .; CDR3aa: CASRQGSESPLHF; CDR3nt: TGCGCCAGCAGGCAGGGGTCGGAGTCACCCCTCCACTTT
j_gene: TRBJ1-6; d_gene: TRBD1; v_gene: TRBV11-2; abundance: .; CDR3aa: CASRPGQHNSPLHF; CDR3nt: TGTGCCAGCAGACCGGGACAGCATAATTCACCCCTCCACTTT
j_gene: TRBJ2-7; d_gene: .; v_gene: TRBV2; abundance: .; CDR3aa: CASGRVTYEQYF; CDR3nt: TGTGCCAGCGGCAGGGTGACCTACGAGCAGTACTTC
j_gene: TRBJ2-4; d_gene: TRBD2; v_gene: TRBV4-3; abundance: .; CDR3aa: CASSQDPRGGANIQYF; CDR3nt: TGCGCCAGCAGCCAAGATCCTCGCGGGGGGGCGAACATTCAGTACTTC
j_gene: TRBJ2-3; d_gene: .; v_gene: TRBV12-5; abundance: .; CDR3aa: CASGLATVTDTQYF; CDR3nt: TGTGCTAGTGGTTTGGCTACGGTCACAGATACGCAGTATTTT
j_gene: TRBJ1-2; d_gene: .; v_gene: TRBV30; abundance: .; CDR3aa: CAWDIGAQANGYTF; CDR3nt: TGTGCCTGGGACATAGGGGCGCAGGCGAATGGCTACACCTTC
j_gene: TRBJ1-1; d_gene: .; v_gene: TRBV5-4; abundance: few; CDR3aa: CASSFSGGRTEAFF; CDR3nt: TGTGCCAGCAGCTTCTCCGGGGGGCGGACTGAAGCTTTCTTT
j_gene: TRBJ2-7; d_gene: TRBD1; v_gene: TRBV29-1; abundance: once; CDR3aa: CSVRDRTYEQYF; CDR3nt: TGCAGCGTTAGGGACAGGACCTACGAGCAGTACTTC
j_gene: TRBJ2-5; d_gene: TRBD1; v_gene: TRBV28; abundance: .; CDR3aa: CASTTPGQGSQETQYF; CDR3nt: TGTGCCAGCACAACCCCGGGACAGGGATCCCAAGAGACCCAGTACTTC